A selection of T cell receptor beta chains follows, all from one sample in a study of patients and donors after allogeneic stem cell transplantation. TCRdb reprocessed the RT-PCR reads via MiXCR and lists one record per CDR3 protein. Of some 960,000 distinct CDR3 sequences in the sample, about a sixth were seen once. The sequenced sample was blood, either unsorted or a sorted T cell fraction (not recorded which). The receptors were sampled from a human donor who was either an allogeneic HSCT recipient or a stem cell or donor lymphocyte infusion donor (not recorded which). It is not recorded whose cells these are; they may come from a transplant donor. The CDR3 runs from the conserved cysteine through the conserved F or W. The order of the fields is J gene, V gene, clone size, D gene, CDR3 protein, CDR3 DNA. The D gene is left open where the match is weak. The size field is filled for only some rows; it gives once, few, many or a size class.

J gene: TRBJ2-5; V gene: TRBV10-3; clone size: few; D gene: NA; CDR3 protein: CAISSVLRETQYF; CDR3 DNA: TGTGCCATCAGTTCGGTTCTTCGGGAGACCCAGTACTTC
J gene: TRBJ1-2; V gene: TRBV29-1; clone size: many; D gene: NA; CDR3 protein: CSVEEQGYGYTF; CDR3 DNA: TGCAGCGTTGAAGAACAGGGATATGGCTACACCTTC
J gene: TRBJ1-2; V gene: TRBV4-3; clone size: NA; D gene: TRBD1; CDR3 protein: CASRPGTGAIYGYTF; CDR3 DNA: TGCGCCAGCAGGCCCGGGACAGGGGCGATCTATGGCTACACCTTC
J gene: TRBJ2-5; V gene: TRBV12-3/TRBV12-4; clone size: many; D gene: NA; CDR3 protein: CASSFVGQETQYF; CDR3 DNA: TGTGCCAGCAGTTTCGTCGGCCAAGAGACCCAGTACTTC
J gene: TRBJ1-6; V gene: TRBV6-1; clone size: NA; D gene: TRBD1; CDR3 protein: CASTYTGTGTDSPLHF; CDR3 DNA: TGTGCCAGCACCTATACCGGGACAGGGACGGATTCACCCCTCCACTTT
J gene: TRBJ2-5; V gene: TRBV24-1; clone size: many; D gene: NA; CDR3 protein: CATSDVDRRQETQYF; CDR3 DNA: TGTGCCACCAGTGATGTTGACAGGAGACAAGAGACCCAGTACTTC
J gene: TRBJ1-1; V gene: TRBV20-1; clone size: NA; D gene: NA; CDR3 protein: CSARDLRFGEAFF; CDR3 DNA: TGCAGTGCTAGAGATTTGAGGTTCGGTGAAGCTTTCTTT
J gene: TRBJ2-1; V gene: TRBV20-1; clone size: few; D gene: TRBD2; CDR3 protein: CSASLAGGHTEQFF; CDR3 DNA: TGCAGTGCTTCACTAGCGGGGGGGCACACTGAGCAGTTCTTC
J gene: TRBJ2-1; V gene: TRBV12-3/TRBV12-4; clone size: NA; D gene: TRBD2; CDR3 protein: CASGLAGGGEQFF; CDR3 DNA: TGTGCCAGCGGGCTAGCGGGGGGAGGTGAGCAGTTCTTC
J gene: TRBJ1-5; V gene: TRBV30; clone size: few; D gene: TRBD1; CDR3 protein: CAWRGQESVYGNQPQHF; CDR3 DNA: TGTGCCTGGAGGGGACAGGAGAGTGTCTACGGCAATCAGCCCCAGCATTTT
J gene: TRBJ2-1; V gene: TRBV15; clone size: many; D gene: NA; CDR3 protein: CATSRDQAVRSYNEQFF; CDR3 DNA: TGTGCCACCAGCAGAGATCAGGCTGTACGATCCTACAATGAGCAGTTCTTC
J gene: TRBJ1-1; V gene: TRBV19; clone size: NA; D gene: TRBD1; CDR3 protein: CASSVRGTGGVNTEAFF; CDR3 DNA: TGTGCCAGTAGTGTCCGCGGGACAGGGGGCGTGAACACTGAAGCTTTCTTT
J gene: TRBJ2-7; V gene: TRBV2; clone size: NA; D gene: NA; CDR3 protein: CASSELGVKPYEQYF; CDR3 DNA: TGTGCCAGCAGTGAACTCGGGGTTAAACCCTACGAGCAGTACTTC
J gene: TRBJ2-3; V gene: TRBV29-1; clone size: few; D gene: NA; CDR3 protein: CSVEDLLTASTDTQYF; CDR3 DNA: TGCAGCGTTGAAGATCTTTTGACAGCCAGCACAGATACGCAGTATTTT
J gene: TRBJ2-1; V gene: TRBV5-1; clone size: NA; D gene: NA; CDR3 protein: CASSPTTDYNEQFF; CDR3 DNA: TGCGCCAGCAGCCCGACTACAGACTACAATGAGCAGTTCTTC
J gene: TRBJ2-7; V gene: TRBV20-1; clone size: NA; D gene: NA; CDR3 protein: CSAREAYSYEQYF; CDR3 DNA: TGCAGTGCTAGAGAGGCCTATTCCTACGAGCAGTACTTC
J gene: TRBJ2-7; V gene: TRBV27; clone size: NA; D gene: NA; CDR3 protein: CASSFQRDSYEQYF; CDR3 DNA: TGTGCCAGCAGTTTTCAACGGGACTCCTACGAGCAGTACTTC
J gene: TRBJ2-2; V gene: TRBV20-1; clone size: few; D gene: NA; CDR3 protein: CSARSAGMNTGELFF; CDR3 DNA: TGCAGTGCTAGGAGTGCGGGGATGAACACCGGGGAGCTGTTTTTT
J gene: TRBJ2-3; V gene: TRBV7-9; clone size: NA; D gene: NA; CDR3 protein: CASSSDQRYTDTQYF; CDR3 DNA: TGTGCCAGCAGCTCCGATCAAAGATACACAGATACGCAGTATTTT
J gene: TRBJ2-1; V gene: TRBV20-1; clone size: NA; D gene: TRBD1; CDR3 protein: CSASFGTGGDEQFF; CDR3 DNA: TGCAGTGCTAGTTTCGGGACAGGGGGAGATGAGCAGTTCTTC
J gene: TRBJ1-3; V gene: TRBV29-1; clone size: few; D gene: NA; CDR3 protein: CSAGRGAGNTIYF; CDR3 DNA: TGCAGCGCCGGACGCGGGGCTGGAAACACCATATATTTT
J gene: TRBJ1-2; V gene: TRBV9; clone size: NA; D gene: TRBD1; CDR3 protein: CASSVPGTGGYGYTF; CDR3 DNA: TGTGCCAGCAGCGTTCCCGGGACAGGGGGCTATGGCTACACCTTC
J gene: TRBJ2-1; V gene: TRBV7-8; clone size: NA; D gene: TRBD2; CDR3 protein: CASITSGSAGGNEQFF; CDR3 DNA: TGTGCCAGCATCACTAGCGGGAGCGCAGGGGGCAATGAGCAGTTCTTC
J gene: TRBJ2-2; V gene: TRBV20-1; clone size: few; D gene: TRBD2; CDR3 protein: CSARPSGLGWFGGELFF; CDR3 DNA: TGCAGTGCTAGACCATCCGGACTAGGATGGTTTGGTGGGGAGCTGTTTTTT
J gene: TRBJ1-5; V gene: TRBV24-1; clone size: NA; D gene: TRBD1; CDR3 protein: CATSDRGQGLQPQHF; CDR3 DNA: TGTGCCACCAGTGACCGCGGACAGGGACTTCAGCCCCAGCATTTT
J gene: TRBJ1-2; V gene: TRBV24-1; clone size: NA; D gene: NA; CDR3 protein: CARSRGGGYTF; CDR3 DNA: TGTGCCAGGTCTCGGGGAGGCGGCTACACCTTC
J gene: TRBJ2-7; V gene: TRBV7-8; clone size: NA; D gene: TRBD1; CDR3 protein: CASSLAGLDRGDAGEQYF; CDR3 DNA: TGTGCCAGCAGCTTAGCGGGTCTTGACAGGGGGGACGCGGGCGAGCAGTACTTC
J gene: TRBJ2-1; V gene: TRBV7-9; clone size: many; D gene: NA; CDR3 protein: CASSTTTAHNEQFF; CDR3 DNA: TGTGCCAGCAGCACTACGACAGCTCACAATGAGCAGTTCTTC
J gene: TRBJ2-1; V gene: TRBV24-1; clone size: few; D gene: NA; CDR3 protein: CATSDGSSFYNEQFF; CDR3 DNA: TGTGCCACCAGTGATGGCAGTTCCTTCTACAATGAGCAGTTCTTC